The 28 T cell receptor beta chains given below trace back to one sample, sequenced in a study of graft-versus-host responses after intestinal transplantation. Responder cells labeled with CFSE (roughly 200,000) were co-plated with irradiated stimulator cells labeled with violet dye (roughly 200,000). Sequenced by immunoSEQ multiplex PCR; TCRdb stores in-frame clones only, minus some. The data show roughly 21,000 clones, approximately 40% seen once. Here the sequenced sample was alloreactive CD8+ T cells from a mixed lymphocyte reaction culture, taken before intestinal transplant. Subset: CFSE-low proliferating T cells sorted from roughly 6-day pre-transplant mixed lymphocyte reaction (GvH or HvG direction). Every receptor here comes from a human patient who received an intestinal transplant.

This clone is termed medium-sized. The chain carries TRBV6-5 and TRBJ2-7, with TRBD1 matching over 8 bases. This CDR3 region has 14 residues. The germline gives CDR1 MNHEY, CDR2 SVGAGI. V shed 6 bases, J shed 2 bases, and the junction held 6 bases outside the gene matches. The CDR3 coding sequence is TGTGCCAGCAGAATAGGACAGGGTCCCTACGAGCAGTACTTC. Protein: CASRIGQGPYEQYF.

This clone was seen more than once but under ten times. The V gene is TRBV5-1, the J gene TRBJ2-7, with 11 bases aligning to TRBD1. This CDR3 is 15 amino acids long. The germline V gene encodes CDR1 SGHRS and CDR2 YFSETQ. V shed 1 base and J 5 bases; nucleotides not matched to a gene: 5. CDR3 protein: CASSLLGQGVNEQYF. Here the CDR3 DNA reads TGCGCCAGCAGCTTGCTGGGACAGGGGGTCAACGAGCAGTACTTC.

The V and J genes are TRBV7-2 and TRBJ2-7; D not certain. Germline values: CDR1 SGHTA, CDR2 FQGNSA. V was pared by 1 base and J by 3 bases, with 10 bases between. The length of the CDR3 is 14 residues. The CDR3 nucleotides read TGTGCCAGCAGCTTAGTCCCGGTCAACTACGAGCAGTACTTC. It encodes CASSLVPVNYEQYF.

This clone was counted a few times. The chain has TRBV15 and TRBJ1-3; D is ambiguous. The ends were cut back, 0 bases at V and 8 bases at J, with 8 bases in the middle. The CDR3 length is 13 residues. Germline-derived CDR1 and CDR2 are LNHNV and YYDKDF (reference sequence). Written as DNA, the CDR3 is TGTGCCACCAGCAGAGATCCCGCATACACCATATATTTT. Protein: CATSRDPAYTIYF.

The J gene is TRBJ1-2, the V gene TRBV9; a possible D gene is TRBD1 (5 bases). Trimming stripped 4 bases from V and 3 bases from J, with 16 bases between. The CDR3 extends over 15 amino acids. The V gene's germline CDR1 is SGDLS and CDR2 YYNGEE. DNA of the CDR3: TGTGCCAGCAGCCCCGGGTTAGGGGAGGACTATGGCTACACCTTC. Its translation is CASSPGLGEDYGYTF.

This clone is medium-sized by share. The chain uses TRBV19 and TRBJ2-7; possible D gene TRBD1, 5 bases. Germline-derived CDR1 and CDR2 are LNHDA and SQIVND (reference sequence). Trimming pared 1 base from V and 2 bases from J, leaving 12 bases between. This CDR3 has 15 residues. CDR3 amino acids: CASSIATQGTYEQYF. DNA for the CDR3: TGTGCCAGTAGTATAGCGACGCAGGGTACCTACGAGCAGTACTTC.

This clone has just a few counts. The chain has TRBV19 and TRBJ2-1; the D is unclear. Germline V gene sequence: CDR1 LNHDA, CDR2 SQIVND (reference sequence). V was cut by 0 bases and J by 10 bases, with 10 bases left in between. CDR3 length equals 13 residues. The CDR3 DNA sequence: TGTGCCAGTAGTATAGAAGGAAGGTACGAGCAGTTCTTC. It specifies CASSIEGRYEQFF.

The chain uses TRBV5-1 and TRBJ2-1; D is undetermined. The germline V gene has CDR1 SGHRS and CDR2 YFSETQ. V shed 0 bases and J shed 7 bases, with 11 bases lying between them. There are 14 residues in the CDR3. The CDR3 reads CASSLVYPGNEQFF. The CDR3 region has the DNA TGCGCCAGCAGCTTGGTTTACCCTGGGAATGAGCAGTTCTTC.

This clone was detected only a few times. The V gene is TRBV4-1, the J gene TRBJ1-5; D ambiguous. CDR3 length: 15 amino acids. In germline, CDR1 is MGHRA, CDR2 YSYEKL. V was shortened by 0 bases and J by 4 bases, with 10 bases between the two germline ends. CDR3 amino acids: CASSQDPDPNQPQHF. Written as DNA, the CDR3 is TGCGCCAGCAGCCAAGACCCGGACCCGAATCAGCCCCAGCATTTT.

The chain carries TRBV11-3 and TRBJ2-7, with a weak D call TRBD2 (6 bases). The CDR3 loop spans 13 amino acids. Germline values: CDR1 SGHNT, CDR2 YENEEA. The ends were cut back, 0 bases at V and 3 bases at J, with 6 bases in the middle. The CDR3 nucleotides read TGTGCCAGCAGCTTAGAGGGAGGCTACGAGCAGTACTTC. It translates to CASSLEGGYEQYF.

This clone has more than one count but fewer than ten. The chain carries TRBV28 and TRBJ1-2; 10 bases align to TRBD1. Germline V lookup: CDR1 MDHEN, CDR2 SYDVKM. The CDR3 spans 14 residues. Trimming at V came to 7 bases and at J to 4 bases, leaving 6 bases not matched to a gene. CDR3 in DNA: TGTGCCAGCACCTCGACAGGGGGCGGCTATGGCTACACCTTC. This encodes CASTSTGGGYGYTF.

J is TRBJ2-7 and V is TRBV5-1; no clear D gene. From germline, CDR1 is SGHRS and CDR2 YFSETQ. V was cut by 0 bases and J by 3 bases, with 10 bases left in between. The length of the CDR3 is 14 residues. CDR3 coding DNA: TGCGCCAGCAGCTTGGTGGTCCTCTACTACGAGCAGTACTTC. Translation: CASSLVVLYYEQYF.

The CDR3 bases are TGTGCCAGCAGCCCAACCCGAACGGACTATGGCTACACCTTC. Translated: CASSPTRTDYGYTF. V usage is TRBV9 and J usage is TRBJ1-2; D gene ambiguous. The germline V gene has CDR1 SGDLS and CDR2 YYNGEE. The V gene lost 4 bases and the J gene lost 3 bases, with 13 bases spanning the gap. This CDR3 region has 14 residues.

V usage is TRBV28 and J usage is TRBJ2-7; D is unresolved. Trimming took off 3 bases at V and 4 bases at J, with 7 bases between the two ends. The CDR3 is 12 residues long. The V gene's germline CDR1 is MDHEN and CDR2 SYDVKM. This chain's CDR3 is CASSLPGYEQYF. For the CDR3, the DNA is TGTGCCAGCAGTTTGCCAGGATACGAGCAGTACTTC.

This clone occurred once. The V call is TRBV19, the J call TRBJ2-7; 7 bases match TRBD2. The germline CDR1 and CDR2 sequences are LNHDA and SQIVND (reference sequence). CDR3 size: 14 residues. J lost 2 bases, V lost 5 bases, and 6 bases had no gene match. CDR3 DNA sequence: TGTGCCAGTAGTCCAGAGCGGGGACCCTACGAGCAGTACTTC. This codes for CASSPERGPYEQYF.

V gene TRBV2 combines with J gene TRBJ2-5; TRBD2 aligns across 15 bases. The V gene's germline CDR1 is SNHLY and CDR2 FYNNEI. This CDR3 contains 15 residues. V shed 2 bases and J 10 bases; nucleotides not matched to a gene: 5. CDR3 coding DNA: TGTGCCAGCAGTGAAATGGGACTAGCGGGAGGCATCCAGTACTTC. Protein sequence: CASSEMGLAGGIQYF.

The gene calls are TRBV6-1 and TRBJ1-4; the D gene is possibly TRBD1 (6 bases). Germline CDR1 reads MNHNS; CDR2 reads SASEGT. This CDR3 is built from 17 residues. V was shortened by 1 base and J by 6 bases, with 18 bases between the two germline ends. CDR3 sequence reads: CASSEGRYREVYEKLFF. DNA for the CDR3: TGTGCCAGCAGTGAAGGGCGCTACAGGGAGGTATATGAAAAACTGTTTTTT.

This clone appeared a few times. The V call is TRBV5-4, the J call TRBJ2-5, with 7 bases aligning to TRBD1. With V trimmed by 3 bases and J by 5 bases, 1 base remained unmatched. Germline lookup yields CDR1 SGHNT and CDR2 YYREEE (reference sequence). The CDR3 runs to 12 residues. CDR3 in DNA: TGTGCCAGCAGCTCGGACAGGGAGACCCAGTACTTC. This translates into CASSSDRETQYF.

The chain employs TRBV7-2 and TRBJ1-5; D gene ambiguous. There are 14 residues in the CDR3. V was pared by 0 bases and J by 7 bases, with 10 bases between. CDR1 is SGHTA, CDR2 FQGNSA, per germline. Written as DNA, the CDR3 is TGTGCCAGCAGCTTAGCAGGCTTTACGCAGCCCCAGCATTTT. Residues: CASSLAGFTQPQHF.

This clone was counted a few times. The V and J genes are TRBV11-3 and TRBJ2-1; 12 nucleotides align to TRBD2. After removal of 4 bases from V and 3 bases from J, the junction contained 1 base not matched to a gene. This CDR3 contains 15 residues. CDR1 SGHNT and CDR2 YENEEA come from the germline V gene. Here the CDR3 reads CASSSGLAGYNEQFF. DNA for the CDR3: TGTGCCAGCAGCTCGGGACTAGCGGGCTACAATGAGCAGTTCTTC.

This rearrangement joins TRBV28 to TRBJ2-7; no reliable D call. Deletions cut 4 bases from V and 3 bases from J, with 7 bases between. The CDR3 covers 12 residues. Per the germline V gene, CDR1 is MDHEN and CDR2 is SYDVKM. The CDR3 sequence is CASSYVNYEQYF. CDR3 nucleotides: TGTGCCAGCAGTTACGTGAACTACGAGCAGTACTTC.

CDR3 residues: CAWLDVSGPTGTDTQYF. DNA for the CDR3: TGTGCCTGGCTGGACGTCTCAGGTCCTACGGGCACAGATACGCAGTATTTT. This chain joins TRBV30 and TRBJ2-3; D ambiguous. Per the germline V gene, CDR1 is GTSNPN and CDR2 is SVGIG (reference sequence). V was trimmed by 5 bases and J by 1 base, leaving 22 bases between them. There are 17 residues in the CDR3.

The chain carries TRBV21-1 and TRBJ1-6; the DNA was not compared with TRBD1, the D call given in the table. TRBV21-1 has pseudogene status. There are 13 residues in the CDR3. DNA for the CDR3: TGTGCCAGCGAGACAGGGGTATGGTCACCCCTCCACTTT. It translates to CASETGVWSPLHF.

The chain is built from TRBV5-8 and TRBJ1-5; maybe TRBD1 (5 bases). This CDR3 contains 16 residues. In germline, CDR1 is SGHTS, CDR2 YDEGEE. With 2 bases removed from V and 1 base from J, the gap between germline ends came to 13 bases. The CDR3 region is CASSFWGGGSNQPQHF. Written as DNA, the CDR3 is TGTGCCAGCAGCTTTTGGGGCGGGGGGAGCAATCAGCCCCAGCATTTT.

V is TRBV21-1 and J is TRBJ2-7; the table's D call TRBD2 went unverified against the DNA. TRBV21-1 represents a pseudogene. This CDR3 is built from 15 residues. The CDR3, as DNA: TGTGCCAGCAGCAAAGGAAAAGCTAGATGGGACGAGCAGTACTTC. It encodes CASSKGKARWDEQYF.

J is TRBJ2-5 and V is TRBV5-1; 10 nucleotides line up with TRBD2. The germline CDR1 and CDR2 sequences are SGHRS and YFSETQ. Trimming at V came to 6 bases and at J to 5 bases, leaving 4 bases not matched to a gene. The CDR3 is 13 residues long. In DNA, the CDR3 is TGCGCCAGCACCCAGGGACTAGCGGAGACCCAGTACTTC. This sequence encodes CASTQGLAETQYF.

This sequence joins TRBV5-5 and TRBJ2-7; D is possibly TRBD2 (5 bases). Germline CDR1 SGHKS, CDR2 YYEKEE (reference sequence). Trimming removed 0 bases at V and 2 bases at J, with 12 bases between. The CDR3 sequence is 15 residues long. In nucleotides, the CDR3 is TGTGCCAGCAGCTTGGTCGGTGACGGGGCCTACGAGCAGTACTTC. It translates to CASSLVGDGAYEQYF.

The chain couples TRBV27 to TRBJ1-1; D is unresolved. The CDR3 extends over 13 amino acids. Trimming pared 0 bases from V and 5 bases from J, leaving 7 bases between. The germline gives CDR1 MNHEY, CDR2 SMNVEV (reference sequence). Here the CDR3 reads CASSLSGKTEAFF. As DNA, the CDR3 is TGTGCCAGCAGTTTATCCGGGAAAACTGAAGCTTTCTTT.